These 21 T cell receptor beta chains share one sample of origin, sequenced in a study of regulatory T cells in long-lasting Graves disease. Time point denoted: newly diagnosed GD, antithyroid drugs for less than 3 months. PBMC RNA served as the TCR library source. Arm-PCR of CDR3 regions with iRepertoire HTBI primers generated TCR beta libraries. TCRdb called the multiplex PCR reads again in MiXCR, with one record for every CDR3 protein. The sample gives a few hundred thousand distinct CDR3 sequences, approximately 15% of which show up once; approximately 8% is in the top ten. These data were also reused for a study on T cells in Graves' hyperthyroidism and ophthalmopathy.

The specimen was peripheral blood mononuclear cells (PBMCs), collected at new diagnosis, from a patient treated with antithyroid drugs. These receptors were taken from a woman aged 35 to 49 with Graves disease.

This clonotype was observed many times. The rearrangement links TRBV20-1 to TRBJ2-1; maybe TRBD2 (5 bases). V was clipped by 3 bases and J by 10 bases, with 13 bases between them. CDR3 size: 12 residues. The germline V gene has CDR1 DFQATT and CDR2 SNEGSKA (reference sequence). The CDR3 DNA is TGCAGTGCTAGGGGTACTAGATCCGAGCAGTTCTTC. Residues: CSARGTRSEQFF.

This clonotype was seen only a few times. The rearrangement joins TRBV12-3 or TRBV12-4 to TRBJ1-1, with 7 bases aligning to TRBD1. The CDR3 is 13 amino acids. V lost 4 bases to trimming and J lost 4 bases; unmatched junction nucleotides: 3. CDR3 nucleotides: TGTGCCAGCAGTTGGGACAGACGCACTGAAGCTTTCTTT. It translates to CASSWDRRTEAFF.

At least ten counts were recorded for this clonotype. V gene TRBV14 combines with J gene TRBJ2-1; 16 bases agree with TRBD2. CDR3 length: 18 amino acids. CDR1 SGHDN and CDR2 FVKESK come from the germline V gene. V was pared by 0 bases and J by 8 bases, with 7 bases of the junction left unmatched. The CDR3: CASSQDPGTSGRVDEQFF. DNA for the CDR3: TGTGCCAGCAGCCAAGACCCCGGGACTAGCGGGAGGGTCGATGAGCAGTTCTTC.

The sample holds many counts of this clonotype. The chain uses TRBV12-3 or TRBV12-4 and TRBJ2-1; D tentatively reads TRBD1 or TRBD2 (5 bases each). Between the trimmed V and J ends, which lost 3 bases and 6 bases, there was a span of 9 bases. This CDR3 has 13 amino acids. CDR3: CASSLGPLNEQFF. DNA of the CDR3: TGTGCCAGCAGTTTGGGACCTCTCAATGAGCAGTTCTTC.

This clonotype was seen a handful of times. The DNA of the CDR3 is TGTGCCAGCAGCCCCGTCTTCGGACTAGCGGTACCCGGGGAGCTGTTTTTT. Translating it yields CASSPVFGLAVPGELFF. The rearrangement joins TRBV27 to TRBJ2-2; 10 bases map to TRBD2. CDR3 length: 17 residues. Germline-derived CDR1 and CDR2 are MNHEY and SMNVEV (reference sequence). V was clipped by 6 bases and J by 6 bases; unmatched bases: 13.

Points on this clonotype: A much larger clone lies a single base off, so this may be a read error. The genes are TRBV11-3 and TRBJ2-1, with TRBD2 as a possible D gene (6 bases). The tail of the sequence fits TRBJ2-5 better, so the J call may be wrong. The germline CDR1 and CDR2 sequences are SGHNT and YENEEA. The CDR3 runs to 17 residues. The CDR3 coding sequence is TGTGCCAGCAGCTTAGGGGTTTCAACGGGACTCAAAGAGACCCAGTACTTC. Translation gives CASSLGVSTGLKETQYF.

V usage is TRBV6-1 and J usage is TRBJ2-7, with D uncertain. The CDR3 spans 13 residues. The V gene's germline CDR1 is MNHNS and CDR2 SASEGT. Deletions cut 6 bases from V and 3 bases from J, with 12 bases between. DNA of the CDR3: TGTGCCAGCAGACTGACCTTCGGCTACGAGCAGTACTTC. Protein product: CASRLTFGYEQYF.

This clonotype was seen at least ten times. This chain joins TRBV2 and TRBJ1-1; unclear D gene. V gave up 3 bases and J gave up 3 bases, with 5 bases separating them. Germline loops: CDR1 SNHLY, CDR2 FYNNEI. The CDR3 is 12 amino acids. The CDR3 DNA is TGTGCCAGCAGTGATTCGGACACTGAAGCTTTCTTT. Its protein is CASSDSDTEAFF.

V is TRBV7-3 and J is TRBJ2-2, with a tentative D call TRBD2 (5 bases). This CDR3 region has 12 residues. CDR1 and CDR2 from the germline V gene are SGHTA and FQGTGA. The V end lost 5 bases, the J end lost 7 bases, and 8 bases lay between the germline ends. This chain's CDR3 is CASSRLNGELFF. Here the CDR3 DNA reads TGTGCCAGCAGCCGACTAAACGGGGAGCTGTTTTTT.

The CDR3 DNA reads TGTGCCAGTAGCCGACAGGGGAGCTCTGGGGCCAACGTCCTGACTTTC. Translation gives CASSRQGSSGANVLTF. V is TRBV19 and J is TRBJ2-6, with 8 bases fitting TRBD1. J gave up 0 bases and V 6 bases, and 4 bases lay outside the gene matches. There are 16 residues in the CDR3. CDR1 and CDR2 (germline): LNHDA, SQIVND (reference sequence).

The sample holds many counts of this clonotype. The J gene is TRBJ2-1, the V gene TRBV10-3, with D perhaps being TRBD1 or TRBD2 (5 bases each). This CDR3 spans 15 amino acids. Trimming shortened V by 0 bases and J by 4 bases, and 10 bases separated the two germline ends. Germline CDR1 reads ENHRY; CDR2 reads SYGVKD. The CDR3 reads CAISESGVVYNEQFF. CDR3 DNA sequence: TGTGCCATCAGTGAGTCGGGGGTGGTTTACAATGAGCAGTTCTTC.

V usage is TRBV25-1 and J usage is TRBJ2-2; the D is unclear. This CDR3 has 13 amino acids. V lost 3 bases and J 7 bases, leaving 9 bases between the germline ends. In germline, CDR1 is MGHDK, CDR2 SYGVNS. The CDR3 protein is CASSDGESGELFF. DNA for the CDR3: TGTGCCAGCAGTGATGGCGAGAGCGGGGAGCTGTTTTTT.

The chain has TRBV3-1 and TRBJ2-7; D is possibly TRBD2 (5 bases). The CDR3 runs 12 residues. Germline V gene sequence: CDR1 LGHDT, CDR2 YNNKEL (reference sequence). V lost 1 base and J 9 bases, leaving 10 bases between the germline ends. As DNA, the CDR3 is TGTGCCAGCAGCCAAGGGCTAGCCGGGCAGTACTTC. The encoded protein is CASSQGLAGQYF.

This clonotype occurred many times. V usage is TRBV7-8 and J usage is TRBJ2-1; no firm D call. Per germline, CDR1 SGHVS and CDR2 FQNEAQ. This CDR3 contains 14 residues. The V gene lost 5 bases and the J gene lost 9 bases, with 17 bases spanning the gap. CDR3 coding DNA: TGTGCCAGCAGCCCAAGGGCAGTTATAGGTGAGCAGTTCTTC. Amino acid sequence: CASSPRAVIGEQFF.

This clonotype appeared many times. J is TRBJ2-1 and V is TRBV6-1; 7 bases map to TRBD1. Germline V gene lookup returns CDR1 MNHNS and CDR2 SASEGT. Losses at the gene ends were 6 bases for V and 6 bases for J; bases not matched to a gene: 8. The CDR3 is 14 amino acids. This chain's CDR3 is CASRAGGESNEQFF. CDR3 DNA sequence: TGTGCCAGCAGGGCAGGGGGAGAGTCCAATGAGCAGTTCTTC.

There are a few counts of this clonotype. The gene calls are TRBV9 and TRBJ1-1; D call uncertain. Germline V gene lookup returns CDR1 SGDLS and CDR2 YYNGEE. Trimming left V 3 bases short and J 4 bases short, with 13 bases between. CDR3 size: 14 residues. The CDR3 sequence is CASSAYLGGTEAFF. The CDR3 DNA reads TGTGCCAGCAGCGCCTACCTGGGAGGCACTGAAGCTTTCTTT.

This clonotype has a count of ten or more. The rearrangement joins TRBV13 to TRBJ1-1; no clear D gene. Germline V lookup: CDR1 PRHDT, CDR2 FYEKMQ (reference sequence). The ends were cut back, 0 bases at V and 6 bases at J, with 5 bases in the middle. CDR3 length: 12 residues. The CDR3 spells CASSLGQSEAFF. CDR3 coding DNA: TGTGCCAGCAGCTTAGGACAGTCTGAAGCTTTCTTT.

The chain recombines TRBV13 with TRBJ2-7; 8 bases are shared with TRBD1. V lost 5 bases, J lost 3 bases, and 9 bases stayed unmatched. There are 15 residues in the CDR3. The germline V gene encodes CDR1 PRHDT and CDR2 FYEKMQ (reference sequence). The CDR3 DNA reads TGTGCCAGCAGCCGGACCGACAGGGGTATCTACGAGCAGTACTTC. Protein sequence: CASSRTDRGIYEQYF.

The chain links TRBV19 to TRBJ1-3; perhaps TRBD1 as D (5 bases). Germline V gene data show CDR1 as LNHDA and CDR2 as SQIVND (reference sequence). V gave up 8 bases and J gave up 2 bases, with 13 bases separating them. CDR3 size: 14 residues. As DNA, the CDR3 is TGTGCCAGTCACTCCGGGACCACTGGAAACACCATATATTTT. Residues: CASHSGTTGNTIYF.

In this sample, this clonotype turned up a few times. The genes are TRBV24-1 and TRBJ2-2; perhaps TRBD2 as D (6 bases). The CDR3 spans 14 residues. From germline, CDR1 is KGHDR and CDR2 SFDVKD. Between the trimmed V and J ends, which lost 12 bases and 4 bases, there was a span of 17 bases. CDR3: CASAWRGGTGELFF. CDR3 coding DNA: TGTGCCTCCGCCTGGAGGGGAGGCACCGGGGAGCTGTTTTTT.

This clonotype has only a few counts. The chain's CDR3 is CASSYSQRADADTQYF. CDR3 bases: TGTGCCAGCAGTTACTCCCAGCGGGCAGACGCAGATACGCAGTATTTT. V usage is TRBV6-2 or TRBV6-3 and J usage is TRBJ2-3; TRBD2 is a possible D gene (6 bases). The V gene's germline CDR1 is MNHEY and CDR2 SVGEGT. The CDR3 runs 16 residues. Trimming took 0 bases from V and 4 from J, leaving 14 bases between them.